This TCR beta chain is from a study of shared clonotypes between healthy human individuals. General observations from the study: Depth of sequencing was expected to influence donor clonotype sharing.

Repertoires were generated with immunoSEQ multiplex PCR, while TCRdb's copy carries only in-frame clones and drops some. Here the sample spans roughly 2.6 million clones, over 85% being singletons. As concerns this clone: Its specificity is unknown.

Trimming removed 4 bases from V and 4 bases from J, with 17 bases in between. The CDR3 contains 16 residues. Germline CDR1 reads MGHRA; CDR2 reads YSYEKL. The TCR originated in a man between 18 and 35 years old in good health. The rearrangement joins TRBV4-1 to TRBJ2-1; no reliable D call. Sequenced material: naive CD4+ T cells sorted from blood. Subset denoted: CD45RA+ positively selected. The CDR3 region has the DNA TGCGCCAGCAGCCTCGAGGTTACTGGGATTTACAATGAGCAGTTCTTC. Its translation: CASSLEVTGIYNEQFF.